Following are 4 T cell receptor beta chains from one sample sequenced in a study of blood T cell repertoires in COVID-19. Sequenced by immunoSEQ multiplex PCR; TCRdb stores in-frame clones only, minus some. The table lists hundreds of thousands of clones, 70% to 90% of them singletons. Sequenced input: PBMCs or T cells enriched from blood (not recorded which). The receptors stem from a woman between 40 and 50 years old with acute COVID-19.

This rearrangement joins TRBV2 to TRBJ2-3, with 10 bases that match TRBD2. Germline V gene lookup returns CDR1 SNHLY and CDR2 FYNNEI. CDR3 size: 15 residues. With 5 bases clipped from V and 1 base from J, the junction kept 3 bases outside the gene matches. The CDR3 nucleotides read TGTGCCAGCAGTCGTGGGACTAGCGGCACAGATACGCAGTATTTT. Translated: CASSRGTSGTDTQYF.

This chain joins TRBV5-1 and TRBJ2-2; D may be TRBD2 (6 bases). Trimming left V 0 bases short and J 1 base short, with 10 bases between. Germline CDR1 and CDR2: SGHRS and YFSETQ. The CDR3 is made up of 16 amino acids. CDR3 loop: CASSLGAGWNTGELFF. The CDR3 DNA follows: TGCGCCAGCAGCTTGGGGGCGGGATGGAACACCGGGGAGCTGTTTTTT.

V usage is TRBV6-5 and J usage is TRBJ1-2; 7 nucleotides line up with TRBD1. Germline CDR1 reads MNHEY; CDR2 reads SVGAGI. This CDR3 is 14 amino acids long. J gave up 2 bases and V 6 bases, and 6 bases lay outside the gene matches. The CDR3 spells CASRLRQGNYGYTF. CDR3 DNA: TGTGCCAGCAGACTTCGACAGGGCAACTATGGCTACACCTTC.

The rearrangement joins TRBV5-1 to TRBJ1-1; 10 bases agree with TRBD1. This CDR3 region has 13 residues. Germline CDR1 SGHRS, CDR2 YFSETQ. The ends lost 10 bases at V and 8 bases at J; junction bases unmatched: 11. The CDR3 here is CASSRDRGIEAFF. The CDR3 coding sequence is TGCGCCTCCTCAAGGGACAGGGGAATAGAAGCTTTCTTT. The variable domain in full, with the rest retrieved from reference TRBV5-1 and TRBJ1-1, is KAGVTQTPRYLIKTRGQQVTLSCSPISGHRSVSWYQQTPGQGLQFLFEYFSETQRNKGNFPGRFSGRQFSNSRSEMNVSTLELGDSALYLCASSRDRGIEAFFGQGTRLTVV.